This entry concerns a single TCR beta chain. This specimen comes from a study of blood T cell repertoires in COVID-19. On the study more broadly: Researchers got acute and convalescent COVID-19 samples from the United States, Italy and Spain. T cells, B-cell-depleted T cells, or PBMCs provided the cDNA or gDNA that served as material.

As processed by the authors: Reference gene primer amplification gave estimated nucleated cell counts. The assay was immunoSEQ multiplex PCR, and TCRdb's table has in-frame clones only and misses some. V and J calls and clone size come straight from that table; D and trimming were deduced from the DNA. The sample carries 90,000 to 120,000 clones, roughly four fifths recorded once. The germline gives CDR1 KGHSH, CDR2 LQKENI. Trimming left V 0 bases short and J 4 bases short, with 6 bases between. CDR3 length: 13 amino acids. Sequencing was performed on peripheral blood. The rearrangement joins TRBV18 to TRBJ1-2, with a weak D call TRBD1 (6 bases). The TCR originated in a man in his sixties with acute or convalescent COVID-19. The DNA for the CDR3 is TGTGCCAGCTCACCACCGGACAGCTATGGCTACACCTTC. Its translation is CASSPPDSYGYTF. Complete variable domain (other parts from reference TRBV18 and TRBJ1-2): NAGVMQNPRHLVRRRGQEARLRCSPMKGHSHVYWYRQLPEEGLKFMVYLQKENIIDESGMPKERFSAEFPKEGPSILRIQQVVRGDSAAYFCASSPPDSYGYTFGSGTRLTVV.